The 32 T cell receptor beta chains below all came from one sample that was sequenced in a study of blood T cell repertoires in COVID-19. The repertoire was sequenced with immunoSEQ multiplex PCR; TCRdb's copy has only in-frame clones and lacks some. The data contain about 220,000 clones, about 80% of them singletons. The material sequenced was peripheral blood. The receptors here all came from a woman between 25 and 40 years old who had recovered from COVID-19.

On this clone: The junction departs from germline at one end; a sequencing error may be responsible. This sequence joins TRBV2 and TRBJ2-2, with D unresolved. Germline CDR1 and CDR2: SNHLY and FYNNEI. This CDR3 has 12 amino acids. For the CDR3, the DNA is TGTGCCAGCAGGTTAAACAGCGGGGAGCTGTTTTTT. Residues: CASRLNSGELFF.

The rearrangement links TRBV27 to TRBJ2-7; a possible D gene is TRBD2 (5 bases). This CDR3 has 14 amino acids. Between the trimmed V and J ends, which lost 5 bases and 3 bases, there was a span of 14 bases. Germline lookup yields CDR1 MNHEY and CDR2 SMNVEV (reference sequence). The DNA for the CDR3 is TGTGCCAGCAGTCCTACTAGGACCCTCTACGAGCAGTACTTC. Translation gives CASSPTRTLYEQYF.

The V call is TRBV12-3 or TRBV12-4, the J call TRBJ2-1; D gene uncertain. This CDR3 comprises 11 residues. Trimming left V 6 bases short and J 8 bases short, with 8 bases between. Here the CDR3 DNA reads TGTGCCAGCAGCTCACAGTATGAGCAGTTCTTC. Translating it yields CASSSQYEQFF.

This sequence joins TRBV5-4 and TRBJ2-5; D remains unclear. Germline V gene data show CDR1 as SGHNT and CDR2 as YYREEE (reference sequence). Trimming stripped 3 bases from V and 5 bases from J, with 14 bases between. The CDR3 spans 14 residues. The CDR3 loop is CASSSAQVPETQYF. DNA of the CDR3: TGTGCCAGCAGCTCCGCCCAGGTACCGGAGACCCAGTACTTC.

The chain links TRBV9 to TRBJ2-7, with D possibly being TRBD2 (6 bases). The V end was cut by 2 bases, the J end by 3 bases, with 15 bases between. The CDR3 spans 15 residues. Germline V gene lookup returns CDR1 SGDLS and CDR2 YYNGEE. The CDR3 DNA reads as TGTGCCAGCAGCGTTTTCGCGGGGTCCTTCTACGAGCAGTACTTC. It yields the protein CASSVFAGSFYEQYF.

The rearrangement joins TRBV10-3 to TRBJ1-2; D uncertain. Between the trimmed V and J ends, which lost 0 bases and 5 bases, there was a span of 4 bases. Germline assignment: CDR1 ENHRY and CDR2 SYGVKD. The CDR3 has 12 amino acids. This CDR3 is CAISESAYGYTF. As DNA, the CDR3 is TGTGCCATCAGTGAGTCGGCTTATGGCTACACCTTC.

The chain carries TRBV3-1 (or the pseudogene TRBV3-2) and TRBJ1-2; D remains unclear. Germline CDR1 reads LGHDT; CDR2 reads YNNKEL (reference sequence). V gave up 5 bases and J gave up 5 bases, with 12 bases separating them. The CDR3 consists of 13 residues. The chain's CDR3 is CASSARETYGYTF. CDR3 nucleotide sequence: TGTGCCAGCAGCGCCCGGGAGACTTATGGCTACACCTTC.

The chain joins TRBV4-1 to TRBJ1-5; D unclear. The CDR3 covers 16 residues. Germline values: CDR1 MGHRA, CDR2 YSYEKL. V dropped 0 bases and J dropped 7 bases, with 16 bases sitting between them. As DNA, the CDR3 is TGCGCCAGCAGCCAAGATGGGCGTCGGAGCGGGCAGCCCCAGCATTTT. This sequence encodes CASSQDGRRSGQPQHF.

The genes are TRBV10-3 and TRBJ2-7; maybe TRBD2 (5 bases). V dropped 2 bases and J dropped 6 bases, with 11 bases sitting between them. CDR1 ENHRY and CDR2 SYGVKD come from the germline V gene. The CDR3 runs 13 residues. CDR3 amino acids: CAISEGNRGEQYF. In nucleotides, the CDR3 is TGTGCCATCAGTGAGGGCAATCGGGGCGAGCAGTACTTC.

The chain carries TRBV5-1 and TRBJ2-2; D ambiguous. The germline V gene has CDR1 SGHRS and CDR2 YFSETQ. There are 13 residues in the CDR3. V was trimmed by 1 base and J by 6 bases, leaving 7 bases between them. As DNA, the CDR3 is TGCGCCAGCAGCTTGTCCCTATCCGGGGAGCTGTTTTTT. It encodes CASSLSLSGELFF.

This rearrangement joins TRBV3-1 (or the pseudogene TRBV3-2) to TRBJ1-2, with D uncertain. The length of the CDR3 is 14 residues. Per germline, CDR1 LGHDT and CDR2 YNNKEL (reference sequence). Trimming pared 0 bases from V and 3 bases from J, leaving 8 bases between. CDR3 residues: CASSQDTVHYGYTF. The CDR3 region has the DNA TGTGCCAGCAGCCAAGATACAGTACACTATGGCTACACCTTC.

The gene calls are TRBV5-4 and TRBJ2-2; D perhaps matches TRBD1 (5 bases). The CDR3 contains 17 residues. Germline V lookup: CDR1 SGHNT, CDR2 YYREEE (reference sequence). With 4 bases removed from V and 1 base from J, the gap between germline ends came to 17 bases. The CDR3 DNA reads TGTGCCAGCAGCCTCGCAGGACAACGGAGGAACACCGGGGAGCTGTTTTTT. As protein: CASSLAGQRRNTGELFF.

In DNA form, the CDR3 reads TGTGCCAGCAGCCCCGGACAGGGTAGCAATCAGCCCCAGCATTTT. It yields the protein CASSPGQGSNQPQHF. This chain joins TRBV6-5 and TRBJ1-5, with 8 bases lining up with TRBD1. Germline-derived CDR1 and CDR2 are MNHEY and SVGAGI. The CDR3 contains 15 residues. V was pared by 6 bases and J by 0 bases, with 4 bases of the junction left unmatched.

The chain couples TRBV20-1 to TRBJ2-1; the D is unclear. The CDR3 covers 11 residues. Per the germline V gene, CDR1 is DFQATT and CDR2 is SNEGSKA (reference sequence). V lost 1 base to trimming and J lost 15 bases, with 13 bases between them. CDR3 sequence (DNA): TGCAGTGCTAGAGGGAATGCGGTCGGGTTCTTC. This codes for CSARGNAVGFF.

The CDR3 DNA is TGTGCCAGCAGAGCACAGGGGTTCACTGAAGCTTTCTTT. Its protein is CASRAQGFTEAFF. The chain employs TRBV6-5 and TRBJ1-1; 7 bases are a match to TRBD1. Germline trimming cut 6 bases from V and 4 bases from J; bases unmatched to any gene: 5. Germline CDR1 reads MNHEY; CDR2 reads SVGAGI. The CDR3 totals 13 residues.

The chain couples TRBV7-3 to TRBJ2-1; TRBD2 is a possible D gene (6 bases). The V end lost 5 bases, the J end lost 4 bases, and 15 bases lay between the germline ends. From germline, CDR1 is SGHTA and CDR2 FQGTGA. CDR3 length: 15 amino acids. CDR3 sequence (DNA): TGTGCCAGCAGCACAGGACTACCCATTTACAATGAGCAGTTCTTC. This sequence encodes CASSTGLPIYNEQFF. Looking up the rest from reference TRBV7-3 and TRBJ2-1 gives the full variable domain: GAGVSQTPSNKVTEKGKYVELRCDPISGHTALYWYRQSLGQGPEFLIYFQGTGAADDSGLPNDRFFAVRPEGSVSTLKIQRTERGDSAVYLCASSTGLPIYNEQFFGPGTRLTVL.

The V gene is TRBV19, the J gene TRBJ1-3; D remains ambiguous. Germline loops: CDR1 LNHDA, CDR2 SQIVND (reference sequence). The CDR3 spans 14 residues. Trimming shortened V by 5 bases and J by 2 bases, and 10 bases separated the two germline ends. In nucleotides, the CDR3 is TGTGCCAGTAGTCCCCAGGCGACTGGAAACACCATATATTTT. It specifies CASSPQATGNTIYF.

The rearrangement links TRBV23-1 to TRBJ1-1, with D unclear. TRBV23-1 is reported as an ORF; its role is uncertain. The V end was cut by 6 bases, the J end by 1 base, with 12 bases between. The length of the CDR3 is 14 residues. The CDR3 protein is CASSAHLGNTEAFF. In DNA, the CDR3 is TGCGCCAGCAGCGCGCACCTAGGGAACACTGAAGCTTTCTTT.

The V gene is TRBV6-1, the J gene TRBJ1-2; 7 bases fit TRBD1. J lost 3 bases, V lost 2 bases, and 6 bases had no gene match. Germline V gene data show CDR1 as MNHNS and CDR2 as SASEGT. This CDR3 spans 15 amino acids. CDR3 protein: CASSESQGVHYGYTF. The CDR3 nucleotides are TGTGCCAGCAGTGAAAGTCAGGGGGTTCACTATGGCTACACCTTC.

This clone came up once. The CDR3: CASSLGPGTGGSPLHF. CDR3 DNA: TGTGCCAGCAGTTTAGGTCCCGGGACAGGGGGATCACCCCTCCACTTT. The J gene is TRBJ1-6, the V gene TRBV28; 11 nucleotides line up with TRBD1. Germline-derived CDR1 and CDR2 are MDHEN and SYDVKM. The CDR3 loop spans 16 amino acids. The trim removed 2 bases at V and 10 bases at J, leaving 7 bases unmatched.

The rearrangement links TRBV11-3 to TRBJ2-2, with 13 bases identical to TRBD2. This CDR3 region has 17 residues. After removal of 2 bases from V and 5 bases from J, the junction contained 5 bases not matched to a gene. Germline values: CDR1 SGHNT, CDR2 YENEEA. CDR3 nucleotides: TGTGCCAGCAGCTTACAACTAGCGGGAGGGGGAACCGGGGAGCTGTTTTTT. Translating it yields CASSLQLAGGGTGELFF. Filled out from reference TRBV11-3 and TRBJ2-2, the complete variable domain reads EAGVVQSPRYKIIEKKQPVAFWCNPISGHNTLYWYLQNLGQGPELLIRYENEEAVDDSQLPKDRFSAERLKGVDSTLKIQPAELGDSAVYLCASSLQLAGGGTGELFFGEGSRLTVL.

This rearrangement joins TRBV10-3 to TRBJ2-7; perhaps TRBD1 as D (6 bases). Germline-derived CDR1 and CDR2 are ENHRY and SYGVKD. The CDR3 consists of 12 residues. The V end lost 3 bases, the J end lost 4 bases, and 7 bases lay between the germline ends. CDR3 nucleotides: TGTGCCATCAGTGAAGGACAGTACGAGCAGTACTTC. This codes for CAISEGQYEQYF.

The chain has TRBV7-9 and TRBJ2-2; the D gene is possibly TRBD1 (5 bases). V dropped 1 base and J dropped 3 bases, with 6 bases sitting between them. The germline gives CDR1 SEHNR, CDR2 FQNEAQ (reference sequence). CDR3 length: 14 amino acids. The CDR3 nucleotides read TGTGCCAGCAGCTTAGAGGGGTACACCGGGGAGCTGTTTTTT. Residues: CASSLEGYTGELFF.

This chain links TRBV5-4 with TRBJ1-2; possibly TRBD1 for D (5 bases). The CDR3 is 15 amino acids. Germline V lookup: CDR1 SGHNT, CDR2 YYREEE (reference sequence). The V and J ends lost 4 bases and 2 bases respectively, with 15 bases between them. This chain's CDR3 is CASSPWGRVNYGYTF. As DNA, the CDR3 is TGTGCCAGCAGCCCGTGGGGCAGGGTGAACTATGGCTACACCTTC.

This clone was observed a single time. The chain's CDR3 is CASIGAGTGESEQYF. Written as DNA, the CDR3 is TGTGCCAGCATCGGAGCCGGGACAGGAGAGAGCGAGCAGTACTTC. The V call is TRBV28, the J call TRBJ2-7; 8 nucleotides agree with TRBD1. This CDR3 contains 15 residues. V lost 7 bases, J lost 6 bases, and 14 bases stayed unmatched. Germline V CDR1 and CDR2: MDHEN, SYDVKM.

The rearrangement uses TRBV6-5 and TRBJ2-3; TRBD2 aligns across 8 bases. This CDR3 region has 15 residues. Losses at the gene ends were 6 bases for V and 5 bases for J; bases not matched to a gene: 10. CDR1 and CDR2 from the germline V gene are MNHEY and SVGAGI. CDR3 in amino acids: CASSSQAGGGDTQYF. Written as DNA, the CDR3 is TGTGCCAGCAGCTCTCAGGCGGGAGGAGGAGATACGCAGTATTTT.

The chain links TRBV6-5 to TRBJ2-2; 13 positions agree with TRBD2. Germline loops: CDR1 MNHEY, CDR2 SVGAGI. V lost 5 bases to trimming and J lost 4 bases; unmatched junction nucleotides: 1. This CDR3 has 15 residues. The CDR3 sequence: CASSRLAGGTGELFF. DNA of the CDR3: TGTGCCAGCAGTCGACTAGCGGGGGGCACCGGGGAGCTGTTTTTT.

The J gene is TRBJ2-1, the V gene TRBV19, with TRBD2 matching 9 bases. In germline, CDR1 is LNHDA, CDR2 SQIVND (reference sequence). This CDR3 comprises 17 residues. The ends lost 5 bases at V and 1 base at J; junction bases unmatched: 9. CDR3 region: CASSPRSGSVSYNEQFF. DNA of the CDR3: TGTGCCAGTAGTCCCCGTAGCGGGAGTGTTTCCTACAATGAGCAGTTCTTC.

The V and J genes are TRBV19 and TRBJ2-5, with 10 bases fitting TRBD1. This CDR3 spans 17 amino acids. J was trimmed by 5 bases and V by 2 bases; bases with no gene match: 11. CDR1 LNHDA and CDR2 SQIVND come from the germline V gene (reference sequence). DNA of the CDR3: TGTGCCAGTAGTATATTAGGAGGACAGGGGGACGGTGAGACCCAGTACTTC. Translation gives CASSILGGQGDGETQYF.

The count of this clone is one. The gene calls are TRBV19 and TRBJ2-3; 12 bases align to TRBD2. The CDR3 is 17 residues long. CDR1 is LNHDA and CDR2 is SQIVND in the germline V gene (reference sequence). V trimming: 5 bases; J trimming: 3 bases; junction bases outside the gene matches: 9. The chain's CDR3 is CASSAPSGRAGTDTQYF. DNA of the CDR3: TGTGCCAGTAGTGCCCCTAGCGGGAGGGCCGGGACAGATACGCAGTATTTT. Looking up the rest from reference TRBV19 and TRBJ2-3 gives the full variable domain: DGGITQSPKYLFRKEGQNVTLSCEQNLNHDAMYWYRQDPGQGLRLIYYSQIVNDFQKGDIAEGYSVSREKKESFPLTVTSAQKNPTAFYLCASSAPSGRAGTDTQYFGPGTRLTVL.

As DNA, the CDR3 is TGTGCCAGTACCCCAGGTCCAGGGTACCCTATAGGCACAGATACGCAGTATTTT. It yields the protein CASTPGPGYPIGTDTQYF. The chain couples TRBV19 to TRBJ2-3; tentatively, D is TRBD1 (5 bases). V lost 7 bases to trimming and J lost 1 base, with 24 bases between them. The CDR3 runs to 18 residues. Germline lookup yields CDR1 LNHDA and CDR2 SQIVND (reference sequence). Combining the CDR3 with reference TRBV19 and TRBJ2-3 gives the whole variable domain DGGITQSPKYLFRKEGQNVTLSCEQNLNHDAMYWYRQDPGQGLRLIYYSQIVNDFQKGDIAEGYSVSREKKESFPLTVTSAQKNPTAFYLCASTPGPGYPIGTDTQYFGPGTRLTVL.

V usage is TRBV6-5 and J usage is TRBJ1-2, with D perhaps matching TRBD1 (6 bases). The germline V and J ends were trimmed by 6 bases and 4 bases, with 18 bases remaining between them. The CDR3 sequence is 15 residues long. CDR1 MNHEY and CDR2 SVGAGI come from the germline V gene. In DNA form, the CDR3 reads TGTGCCAGCAGGCTACCAGGGGCTTTAAGCTATGGCTACACCTTC. Residues: CASRLPGALSYGYTF.